These 2 T cell receptor beta chains share one sample of origin, sequenced in a study of OX40 agonist ivuxolimab in advanced cancers. Clones were sequenced by immunoSEQ multiplex PCR, and TCRdb holds only the in-frame ones, with some missing. Altogether about 80,000 clones are present, around nine tenths being singletons, with the ten largest covering around 0.31%. This specimen was CD4+ or CD8+ T cells sorted from blood, taken in a trial of the OX40 agonist ivuxolimab. The receptors derive from an adult with an advanced solid tumor such as melanoma, head and neck, liver or kidney cancer.

This clone has more than one count but fewer than ten. The chain links TRBV10-3 to TRBJ1-6; weak D call: TRBD1 (6 bases). The germline V gene has CDR1 ENHRY and CDR2 SYGVKD. CDR3 length: 15 residues. The V end was cut by 8 bases, the J end by 6 bases, with 17 bases between. The CDR3 nucleotides are TGTGCCATCTGCCCAGGGGACTTAATTAATTCACCCCTCCACTTT. It codes for CAICPGDLINSPLHF.

This clone turned up a few times. The chain couples TRBV5-4 to TRBJ1-3; TRBD1 matches at 9 bases. The CDR3 length is 17 residues. Unmatched junction bases numbered 9, after V lost 3 bases and J lost 2 bases. CDR1 and CDR2 from the germline V gene are SGHNT and YYREEE (reference sequence). CDR3 sequence: CASSSRQGQGPGNTIYF. The CDR3 DNA follows: TGTGCCAGCAGCTCCCGCCAGGGACAGGGTCCTGGAAACACCATATATTTT. The full variable domain, completed using reference TRBV5-4 and TRBJ1-3, is ETGVTQSPTHLIKTRGQQVTLRCSSQSGHNTVSWYQQALGQGPQFIFQYYREEENGRGNFPPRFSGLQFPNYSSELNVNALELDDSALYLCASSSRQGQGPGNTIYFGEGSWLTVV.